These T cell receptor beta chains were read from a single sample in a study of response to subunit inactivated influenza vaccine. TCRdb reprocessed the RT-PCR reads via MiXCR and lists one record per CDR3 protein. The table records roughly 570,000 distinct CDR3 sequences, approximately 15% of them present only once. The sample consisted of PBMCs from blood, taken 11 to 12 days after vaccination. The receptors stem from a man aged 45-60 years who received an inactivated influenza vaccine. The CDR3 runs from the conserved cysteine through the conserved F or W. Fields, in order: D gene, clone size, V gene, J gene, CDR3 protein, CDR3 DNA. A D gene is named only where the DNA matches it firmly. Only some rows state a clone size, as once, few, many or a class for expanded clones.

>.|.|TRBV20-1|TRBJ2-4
CSASTPSLAKNIQYF
TGCAGTGCTTCGACACCTTCTCTAGCCAAAAACATTCAGTACTTC
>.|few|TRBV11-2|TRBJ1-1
CASSLRTAPYTEAFF
TGTGCCAGCAGCTTAAGGACAGCGCCTTACACTGAAGCTTTCTTT
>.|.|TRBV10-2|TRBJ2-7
CASRGHGNSYEQYF
TGCGCCAGCAGGGGGCACGGGAACTCCTACGAGCAGTACTTC
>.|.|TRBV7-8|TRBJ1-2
CASSPGGGRDGYTF
TGTGCCAGCAGCCCCGGTGGGGGAAGAGATGGCTACACCTTC
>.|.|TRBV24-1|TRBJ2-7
CATSDLQGYVDGEQYF
TGTGCCACCAGTGATTTGCAAGGGTACGTCGATGGCGAGCAGTACTTC
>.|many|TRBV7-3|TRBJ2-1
CASSLRGGAVGNEQFF
TGTGCCAGCAGCTTAAGGGGGGGGGCGGTTGGCAATGAGCAGTTCTTC
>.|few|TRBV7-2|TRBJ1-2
CASSAAGTSYYGYTF
TGTGCCAGCAGCGCCGCCGGGACAAGTTACTATGGCTACACCTTC
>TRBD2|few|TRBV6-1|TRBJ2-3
CASTKGLAGRTDTQYF
TGTGCCAGCACCAAAGGACTAGCGGGAAGAACAGATACGCAGTATTTT
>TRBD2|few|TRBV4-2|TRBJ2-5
CASSQDGPSGGKETQYF
TGTGCCAGCAGCCAAGATGGCCCTAGCGGGGGTAAAGAGACCCAGTACTTC
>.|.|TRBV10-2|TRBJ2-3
CASSVVGGSQNTQYF
TGCGCCAGCAGTGTGGTGGGGGGTTCACAGAATACGCAGTATTTT
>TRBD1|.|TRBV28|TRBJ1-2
CASSLRGQGLINYGYTF
TGTGCCAGCAGTTTAAGAGGACAGGGCCTTATAAACTATGGCTACACCTTC
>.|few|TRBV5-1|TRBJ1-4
CASSPGQHATNEKLFF
TGCGCCAGCAGCCCCGGACAGCATGCAACTAATGAAAAACTGTTTTTT
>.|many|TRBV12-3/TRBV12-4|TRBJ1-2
CASSLVGNYGYTF
TGCGCCAGCAGCTTGGTGGGTAACTATGGCTACACCTTC
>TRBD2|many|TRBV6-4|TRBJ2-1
CASSAGLAGNNEQFF
TGTGCCAGCAGTGCCGGACTAGCGGGAAACAATGAGCAGTTCTTC
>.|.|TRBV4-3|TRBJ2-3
CASSQDLKFGEDTQYF
TGCGCCAGCAGCCAAGATCTTAAGTTTGGGGAAGATACGCAGTATTTT
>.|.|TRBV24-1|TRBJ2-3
CATSVSDRRDTQYF
TGTGCCACCAGTGTGTCCGACAGAAGAGATACGCAGTATTTT
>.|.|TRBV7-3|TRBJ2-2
CASSLIRHGKPGELFF
TGTGCCAGCAGCTTAATCCGACATGGGAAACCCGGGGAGCTGTTTTTT
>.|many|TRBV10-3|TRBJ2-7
CAISVGYEQYF
TGTGCCATCAGTGTGGGGTACGAGCAGTACTTC